These T cell receptor beta chains were read from a single sample in a study of T cells in Graves' hyperthyroidism and ophthalmopathy. TCRdb independently ran MiXCR on the multiplex PCR reads; one entry per CDR3 protein. The sample carries 620,000 or so distinct CDR3 sequences, about 14% recorded once. Sequencing input: blood. All receptors come from a woman in her forties or fifties with Graves' ophthalmopathy. CDR3s include the opening cysteine and the closing phenylalanine or tryptophan. The order of the fields is D gene, clone size, V gene, J gene, CDR3 DNA, CDR3 protein. A D gene is named only where the DNA matches it firmly. Where a row states a size, it is once, few, many or the class of an expanded clone; other rows omit it.

TRBD1	many	TRBV28	TRBJ2-5	TGTGCCAGCAGGGGCCCGGGACAGAGCCAAGAGACCCAGTACTTC	CASRGPGQSQETQYF
TRBD1	many	TRBV18	TRBJ1-5	TGTGCCAGCTCACCCTCCGGGACAGGGGTTTGGCAGCCCCAGCATTTT	CASSPSGTGVWQPQHF
-	few	TRBV7-2	TRBJ2-5	TGTGCCAGCAGCTCCCTAGTAGCTAGCGCACACTACTTC	CASSSLVASAHYF
-	-	TRBV29-1	TRBJ2-1	TGCAGCGTTGGTAGGAACCTCTACAATGAGCAGTTCTTC	CSVGRNLYNEQFF
TRBD1	many	TRBV3-1	TRBJ1-4	TGTGCCAGCAGCCAAACAGGGGTTGGGAAAAAACTGTTTTTT	CASSQTGVGKKLFF
-	many	TRBV20-1	TRBJ2-1	TGCAGTGCTAGAGGGGTTACCTACAATGAGCAGTTCTTC	CSARGVTYNEQFF
-	once	TRBV19	TRBJ2-2	TGTGCCAGTAGTATAGGGCACCTCCCCGGGGAGCTGTTTTTT	CASSIGHLPGELFF
TRBD2	-	TRBV27	TRBJ2-2	TGTGCCAGCAGCCACGGACTAGCGGGAGTTCTCGGGGAGCTGTTTTTT	CASSHGLAGVLGELFF
TRBD1	many	TRBV12-3/TRBV12-4	TRBJ2-7	TGTGCCAGCAGACAAGGACAGGGCTTCTACGAGCAGTACTTC	CASRQGQGFYEQYF
-	-	TRBV29-1	TRBJ2-2	TGCAGCGTTGCTAGTAGCAAGAACCGTAACACCGGGGAGCTGTTTTTT	CSVASSKNRNTGELFF
TRBD1	many	TRBV20-1	TRBJ1-1	TGCAGTGCTGGACAGGGGATAGGGAACACTGAAGCTTTCTTT	CSAGQGIGNTEAFF
TRBD1	many	TRBV28	TRBJ2-1	TGTGCCAGCAAGGGGGCTCCCTACAATGAGCAGTTCTTC	CASKGAPYNEQFF
-	many	TRBV29-1	TRBJ2-7	TGCAGCGTTGCCAAGACGGCGCTGCGCTACGAGCAGTACTTC	CSVAKTALRYEQYF
-	-	TRBV7-9	TRBJ2-2	TGTGCCAGCAGCTTAACTTCCGGAATGAACACCGGGGAGCTGTTTTTT	CASSLTSGMNTGELFF
TRBD1	many	TRBV3-1	TRBJ2-2	TGTGCCAGCAGCCTTAGACTTCACAGGGGTCTCACCGGGGAGCTGTTTTTT	CASSLRLHRGLTGELFF
TRBD1	-	TRBV15	TRBJ1-1	TGTGCCACCAGCAGAAACAGGGGGACTGAAGCTTTCTTT	CATSRNRGTEAFF
TRBD1	many	TRBV24-1	TRBJ2-1	TGTGCCACCAGTGACCCAGGGGGCAACTACAATGAGCAGTTCTTC	CATSDPGGNYNEQFF
-	few	TRBV14	TRBJ1-2	TGTGCCAGCAGCCAAAGCGGGATCTATGGCTACACCTTC	CASSQSGIYGYTF
TRBD2	once	TRBV5-1	TRBJ2-1	TGCGCCAGCTCGCGACTAGCGGGAGCAGAAAATGAGCAGTTCTTC	CASSRLAGAENEQFF
-	many	TRBV7-2	TRBJ1-5	TGTGCCAGCAGCCCAACAGGGTCGAAGCGTCAGCCCCAGCATTTT	CASSPTGSKRQPQHF
TRBD2	many	TRBV28	TRBJ2-7	TGTGCCAGCAGTTTAGTGGGGGGGGCCTACGAGCAGTACTTC	CASSLVGGAYEQYF
TRBD1	few	TRBV25-1	TRBJ2-3	TGTGCCAGCGGGACAGGCTTGGATACGCAGTATTTT	CASGTGLDTQYF
TRBD1	few	TRBV10-3	TRBJ1-2	TGTGCCATCACGGGACAGGGTAGCATTGACTATGGCTACACCTTC	CAITGQGSIDYGYTF
TRBD1	many	TRBV18	TRBJ2-1	TGTGCCAGCTCACAGGGACAGAAATACAATGAGCAGTTCTTC	CASSQGQKYNEQFF
-	many	TRBV30	TRBJ1-1	TGTGCCTCCTCGCGGACGGATGAAGCTTTCTTT	CASSRTDEAFF
TRBD1	many	TRBV11-3	TRBJ2-1	TGTGCCAGCAGCACACCGGGACAGGGTCTCAATGAGCAGTTCTTC	CASSTPGQGLNEQFF
-	many	TRBV24-1	TRBJ1-1	TGTGCCACCAGTGAAGGGGGGTATAACACTGAAGCTTTCTTT	CATSEGGYNTEAFF
TRBD1	many	TRBV20-1	TRBJ2-1	TGCAGTGCTAGAGATCCGAATACGGGACAGGGAGGAAATGAGCAGTTCTTC	CSARDPNTGQGGNEQFF
-	-	TRBV9	TRBJ2-2	TGTGCCAGCAGCCCGACCCTCTCCGGGGAGCTGTTTTTT	CASSPTLSGELFF
-	many	TRBV5-1	TRBJ2-7	TGCGCCAGCAGACGAACAGGGGAGCAGTACTTC	CASRRTGEQYF